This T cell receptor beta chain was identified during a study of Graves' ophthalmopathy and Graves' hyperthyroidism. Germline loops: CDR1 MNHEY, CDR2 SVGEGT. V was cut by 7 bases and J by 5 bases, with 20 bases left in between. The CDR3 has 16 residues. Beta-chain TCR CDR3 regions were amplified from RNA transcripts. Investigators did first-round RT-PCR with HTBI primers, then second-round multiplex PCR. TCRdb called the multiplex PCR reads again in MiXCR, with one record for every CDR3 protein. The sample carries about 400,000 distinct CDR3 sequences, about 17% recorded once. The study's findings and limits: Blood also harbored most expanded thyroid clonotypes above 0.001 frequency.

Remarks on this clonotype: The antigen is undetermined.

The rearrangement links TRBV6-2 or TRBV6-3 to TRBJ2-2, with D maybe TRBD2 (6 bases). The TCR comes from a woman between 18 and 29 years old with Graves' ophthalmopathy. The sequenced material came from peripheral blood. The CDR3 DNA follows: TGTGCCAGCACCTCCGGCGGGACTCCGTATACCGGGGAGCTGTTTTTT. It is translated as CASTSGGTPYTGELFF.